This paragraph covers one T cell receptor beta chain sequence. This entry belongs to a study of cytomegalovirus exposure and HLA in healthy donors. A multiplex PCR was run with 60 Vbeta primers and 13 Jbeta primers. Only in-frame clones appear in the TCRdb table, and some are missing; sequencing was by immunoSEQ multiplex PCR. Of approximately 95,000 clones in the sample, around 81% were seen once. Trimming removed 5 bases from V and 7 bases from J; junction bases left unmatched: 18. The CDR3 consists of 17 residues. Germline assignment: CDR1 MGHRA and CDR2 YSYEKL. This clonotype was sampled from a woman in her 70s in good health and CMV-seropositive. Sample: PBMCs. The rearrangement links TRBV4-1 to TRBJ2-7, with 9 bases that match TRBD1. The CDR3 nucleotides read TGCGCCAGCAGCTCTGGACAGGGGTACGCGGGGTGGGTGGAGCAGTACTTC. As protein: CASSSGQGYAGWVEQYF.